This T cell receptor beta chain was found in a study of CD8+ T cells in alopecia areata. Extraction of RNA preceded its reverse transcription into cDNA, which served as the sequencing template. Libraries were prepared by immunoSEQ multiplex PCR; TCRdb keeps only in-frame clonotypes and omits some of them. The table includes about 69,000 clones, roughly 60% detected once. Both CD4+ and CD8+ T cells were separated by sorting PBMCs. The V end was cut by 10 bases, the J end by 4 bases, with 10 bases between. CDR3 size: 11 residues. Germline V gene data show CDR1 as MNHEY and CDR2 as SMNVEV (reference sequence).

This receptor was taken from a human donor with alopecia areata. The chain employs TRBV27 and TRBJ1-2; tentatively, D is TRBD1 (6 bases). Sequencing was performed on CD8+ T cells sorted from blood, taken at week 0. Written as DNA, the CDR3 is TGTGCCACCCGGACAGCCTATGGCTACACCTTC. It is translated as CATRTAYGYTF.